This T cell receptor (beta chain) is from a study of cytomegalovirus exposure and HLA in healthy donors. The donors comprised healthy bone marrow donors. Use of 60 Vbeta and 13 Jbeta primers characterized the PCR. Assay used: immunoSEQ multiplex PCR; TCRdb lists only in-frame clones, some missing. Counted here are approximately 150,000 clones, more than 75% occurring once; the ten biggest clones make up 6.2%. V dropped 4 bases and J dropped 3 bases, with 22 bases sitting between them. The CDR3 runs to 18 residues. Germline CDR1 is ENHRY and CDR2 is SYGVKD. Specimen: PBMCs. The receptor comes from a woman between 40 and 55 years old in good health and CMV-seropositive. V is TRBV10-3 and J is TRBJ2-1; tentative D call: TRBD2 (5 bases). In DNA form, the CDR3 reads TGTGCCATCAGTGGGAAAATTGGTCCTAGCAGGAACTACAATGAGCAGTTCTTC. Its translation is CAISGKIGPSRNYNEQFF.